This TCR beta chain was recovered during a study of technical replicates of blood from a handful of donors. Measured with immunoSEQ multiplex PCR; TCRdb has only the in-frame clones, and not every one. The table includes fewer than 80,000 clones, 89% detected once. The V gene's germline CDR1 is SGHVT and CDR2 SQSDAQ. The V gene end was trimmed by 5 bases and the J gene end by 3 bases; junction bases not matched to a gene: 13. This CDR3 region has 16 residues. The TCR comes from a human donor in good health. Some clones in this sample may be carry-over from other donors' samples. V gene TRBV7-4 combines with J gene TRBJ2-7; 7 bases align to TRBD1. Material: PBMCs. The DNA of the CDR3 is TGTGCCAGCAGCGAGAAGGGGAAAGGGACAGTCTACGAGCAGTACTTC. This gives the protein CASSEKGKGTVYEQYF.